The 21 T cell receptor beta chains given below trace back to one sample, sequenced in a study of T cells after yellow fever vaccination. One entry per CDR3 protein results from TCRdb running MiXCR on the 5' RACE reads. Among approximately 250,000 distinct CDR3 sequences, roughly 5.2% were seen once, and the ten largest hold about 3.5%. Sequenced here: CD4+ T cells sorted from PBMCs, sampled on the day of the yellow fever booster vaccination. These receptors all stem from a man between 18 and 35 years old who received the YFV17D yellow fever vaccine.

The table lists this clonotype with a few counts. The chain combines TRBV5-1 with TRBJ2-7, with 12 bases matching TRBD1. The CDR3 has 15 residues. Germline CDR1 is SGHRS and CDR2 is YFSETQ. J gave up 3 bases and V 4 bases, and 5 bases lay outside the gene matches. For the CDR3, the DNA is TGCGCCAGCAGCGGGACAGGGGGCGTTTACTACGAGCAGTACGTC. Translated: CASSGTGGVYYEQYV.

This clonotype was observed a handful of times. CDR3 nucleotides: TGCAGCGTTCAGGAACCTGGAAACACCATATATTTT. Encoded protein: CSVQEPGNTIYF. V gene TRBV29-1 combines with J gene TRBJ1-3, with D hard to call. CDR3 length equals 12 residues. CDR1 and CDR2 from the germline V gene are SQVTM and ANQGSEA. V lost 5 bases and J lost 2, with 7 bases in between.

This clonotype was observed at least ten times. The chain uses TRBV11-2 and TRBJ2-1; a possible D gene is TRBD2 (5 bases). Germline loops: CDR1 SGHAT, CDR2 FQNNGV. The V end lost 5 bases, the J end lost 9 bases, and 11 bases lay between the germline ends. This CDR3 region has 12 residues. CDR3 bases: TGTGCCAGCAGCCCTAGCATTGGTGAGCAGTTCTTC. Its translation: CASSPSIGEQFF.

This clonotype was counted a few times. This chain uses TRBV5-4 with TRBJ2-3; 11 nucleotides match TRBD2. Per germline, CDR1 SGHNT and CDR2 YYREEE (reference sequence). The CDR3 has 16 residues. The junction had 9 bases not matched to a gene; V was cut back by 3 bases and J by 6 bases. CDR3 sequence: CASSSRELAGADTQYF. For the CDR3, the DNA is TGTGCCAGCAGCTCTAGGGAACTAGCGGGGGCGGATACGCAGTATTTT.

This clonotype has a handful of counts. This sequence joins TRBV5-6 and TRBJ2-1; 8 nucleotides line up with TRBD2. CDR3 length: 18 amino acids. With 0 bases clipped from V and 9 bases from J, the junction kept 17 bases outside the gene matches. Germline V gene data show CDR1 as SGHDT and CDR2 as YYEEEE. DNA of the CDR3: TGTGCCAGCAGCTTGGAGTTCGGGGGGGCCTTGATCATCGGTGAGCAGTTCTTC. Its translation is CASSLEFGGALIIGEQFF.

There are many counts of this clonotype. The CDR3 loop reads CASSLEQGAKNIQYF. The DNA of the CDR3 is TGCGCCAGCAGCCTTGAGCAGGGGGCCAAAAACATTCAGTACTTC. V usage is TRBV4-3 and J usage is TRBJ2-4; the D gene is possibly TRBD1 (6 bases). Between the trimmed V and J ends, which lost 4 bases and 1 base, there was a span of 11 bases. This CDR3 has 15 amino acids. CDR1 LGHNA and CDR2 YSLEER come from the germline V gene.

This clonotype was recorded at least ten times. This chain connects TRBV5-1 to TRBJ2-5; D is ambiguous. V lost 1 base and J lost 3, with 7 bases in between. The CDR3 runs 13 residues. The germline CDR1 and CDR2 sequences are SGHRS and YFSETQ. The CDR3 nucleotides are TGCGCCAGCAGCTTGTTACGGGAAGAGACCCAGTACTTC. It encodes CASSLLREETQYF.

This chain connects TRBV16 to TRBJ2-7; 9 bases align to TRBD1. V was pared by 2 bases and J by 3 bases, with 17 bases of the junction left unmatched. This CDR3 spans 19 amino acids. The germline gives CDR1 KGHSY, CDR2 FQNENV. The CDR3 protein is CASSQLHRFGTGRFYEQYF. The CDR3 region has the DNA TGTGCCAGCAGCCAACTCCACCGCTTTGGGACAGGGAGATTCTACGAGCAGTACTTC.

This clonotype was seen only a few times. The chain links TRBV6-6 to TRBJ1-3; D gene uncertain. The germline V gene encodes CDR1 MNHNY and CDR2 SVGAGI (reference sequence). V lost 7 bases, J lost 0 bases, and 7 bases lay in between. The length of the CDR3 is 13 residues. CDR3: CASTFGSGNTIYF. The CDR3, as DNA: TGTGCCAGCACTTTCGGCTCTGGAAACACCATATATTTT.

There are a few counts of this clonotype. The rearrangement uses TRBV7-2 and TRBJ1-2; TRBD1 aligns across 10 bases. Germline CDR1 is SGHTA and CDR2 is FQGNSA. Unmatched junction bases numbered 3, after V lost 2 bases and J lost 3 bases. The CDR3 runs 15 residues. The CDR3 here is CASSLRQGADYGYTF. CDR3 sequence (DNA): TGTGCCAGCAGCTTAAGACAGGGGGCGGACTATGGCTACACCTTC.

This clonotype has ten or more counts. This chain uses TRBV7-9 with TRBJ2-4; D not resolved. Trimming pared 1 base from V and 5 bases from J, leaving 12 bases between. Germline assignment: CDR1 SEHNR and CDR2 FQNEAQ (reference sequence). There are 15 residues in the CDR3. CDR3 coding DNA: TGTGCCAGCAGCTTAGGCGTCGGGCAGCAAAACATTCAGTACTTC. It codes for CASSLGVGQQNIQYF. Looking up the rest from reference TRBV7-9 and TRBJ2-4 gives the full variable domain: DTGVSQNPRHKITKRGQNVTFRCDPISEHNRLYWYRQTLGQGPEFLTYFQNEAQLEKSRLLSDRFSAERPKGSFSTLEIQRTEQGDSAMYLCASSLGVGQQNIQYFGAGTRLSVL.

There are a few counts of this clonotype. The rearrangement links TRBV9 to TRBJ1-5; a possible D gene is TRBD1 (5 bases). From germline, CDR1 is SGDLS and CDR2 YYNGEE. The CDR3 runs 14 residues. With 0 bases removed from V and 7 bases from J, the gap between germline ends came to 11 bases. The CDR3 sequence is CASSVEGAGQPQHF. The CDR3 coding sequence is TGTGCCAGCAGCGTAGAAGGGGCTGGCCAGCCCCAGCATTTT.

The chain carries TRBV10-3 and TRBJ1-3, with no clear D. Trimming pared 2 bases from V and 1 base from J, leaving 6 bases between. Germline V gives CDR1 ENHRY, CDR2 SYGVKD. The CDR3 sequence is 14 residues long. CDR3 bases: TGTGCCATCAGTGAGCAGGAGTCTGGAAACACCATATATTTT. It encodes CAISEQESGNTIYF.

This clonotype was counted only a few times. A much larger clone is a single base away; this may be a read error. The rearrangement links TRBV5-4 to TRBJ2-3; D perhaps matches TRBD1 (5 bases). Germline CDR1 and CDR2: SGHNT and YYREEE (reference sequence). The CDR3 is made up of 12 amino acids. V was cut by 4 bases and J by 6 bases, with 9 bases left in between. The CDR3 loop is CASSPKGDTQYF. CDR3 DNA: TGTGCCAGCAGCCCAAAGGGGGATACGCAGTATTTT.

This clonotype was detected a few times. The chain employs TRBV5-1 and TRBJ1-2, with a possible D match to TRBD1 (5 bases). V was clipped by 2 bases and J by 6 bases, with 11 bases between them. Germline V gene lookup returns CDR1 SGHRS and CDR2 YFSETQ. The CDR3 sequence is 13 residues long. The chain's CDR3 is CASSLGVPDGYTF. In DNA form, the CDR3 reads TGCGCCAGCAGCTTAGGGGTCCCCGATGGCTACACCTTC.

CDR3 residues: CASRGGADEQFF. CDR3 DNA sequence: TGTGCCAGCAGAGGCGGGGCCGATGAGCAGTTCTTC. The rearrangement uses TRBV7-2 and TRBJ2-1, with D possibly TRBD2 on 6 matching bases. Germline lookup yields CDR1 SGHTA and CDR2 FQGNSA. CDR3 length: 12 residues. V dropped 6 bases and J dropped 8 bases, with 11 bases sitting between them.

This clonotype was seen repeatedly, ten times or more. The chain combines TRBV7-8 with TRBJ2-5, with D unresolved. CDR1 is SGHVS, CDR2 FQNEAQ, per germline. The CDR3 has 12 amino acids. V was shortened by 8 bases and J by 5 bases, with 12 bases between the two germline ends. Here the CDR3 reads CASGRGPETQYF. The CDR3, as DNA: TGTGCCAGCGGCCGCGGTCCGGAGACCCAGTACTTC.

For the CDR3, the DNA is TGTGCCAGCAGGAGGACGGGTGAGCAGTTCTTC. Encoded protein: CASRRTGEQFF. The chain carries TRBV14 and TRBJ2-1; D unclear. V lost 6 bases, J lost 9 bases, and 9 bases lay in between. This CDR3 comprises 11 residues. Germline V CDR1 and CDR2: SGHDN, FVKESK.

V is TRBV20-1 and J is TRBJ2-5; D perhaps matches TRBD2 (6 bases). The ends were cut back, 0 bases at V and 5 bases at J, with 13 bases in the middle. Germline lookup yields CDR1 DFQATT and CDR2 SNEGSKA (reference sequence). This CDR3 spans 14 amino acids. In nucleotides, the CDR3 is TGCAGTGCTAGAGATCCGCGGGGTCCCGAGACCCAGTACTTC. This sequence encodes CSARDPRGPETQYF.

This clonotype was picked up many times. The chain employs TRBV6-1 and TRBJ1-5; the D is unclear. The CDR3 has 13 amino acids. Germline V gene sequence: CDR1 MNHNS, CDR2 SASEGT. Trimming left V 7 bases short and J 8 bases short, with 15 bases between. DNA for the CDR3: TGTGCCAGCAATCCGAGACCGGGGAAGCCCCAGCATTTT. Translation gives CASNPRPGKPQHF.

This clonotype was recorded a few times. This rearrangement joins TRBV20-1 to TRBJ2-3, with D uncertain. There are 17 residues in the CDR3. Germline V gene lookup returns CDR1 DFQATT and CDR2 SNEGSKA (reference sequence). Deletions cut 6 bases from V and 6 bases from J, with 28 bases between. DNA for the CDR3: TGCAGTGCGCCGGTCGGGTGGGCAGAAGGTATTGCCGATACGCAGTATTTT. Translating it yields CSAPVGWAEGIADTQYF.